In its sample, the clone carrying this TCR beta chain was seen many times. CDR1 is SGHAT and CDR2 is FQNNGV in the germline V gene. This CDR3 has 12 amino acids. V lost 3 bases, J lost 3 bases, and 6 bases lay in between. These data belong to a study of read filtering for tumor transcriptome and immune sequencing. At the level of the study: Mean patient age was roughly 66 years, range roughly 40 to 80; 16 to 20 male, some 14 female. Per sample, TCR-region reads ranged about 4 to 11 million by IR-seq, roughly 75 to 1273 by RNA-seq. Revised staging placed eight or nine patients in R-ISS I, 15 to 20 in II, 6 or 7 in III.

This library used approximately 370 ng RNA and molecular barcoded adaptors spanning alpha/delta and beta/gamma chains. Each CDR3 protein is one row after TCRdb ran MiXCR on the reads. The profile shows about 37,000 distinct CDR3 sequences, about 13% of them singletons. This clonotype was sampled from a donor aged 40 or over with multiple myeloma. This rearrangement joins TRBV11-2 to TRBJ2-7; D not certain. Sequencing used a population of CD138-negative cells sorted from bone marrow. In nucleotides, the CDR3 is TGTGCCAGCAGCTTTGGCAGCTACGAGCAGTACTTC. Translated, it gives CASSFGSYEQYF.